This TCR beta chain was sequenced for a study of blood T cell repertoires in COVID-19. CDR1 and CDR2 (germline): KGHDR, SFDVKD. The CDR3 length is 17 residues. Trimming took 4 bases from V and 4 from J; bases not matched to a gene: 7. Assay used: immunoSEQ multiplex PCR; TCRdb lists only in-frame clones, some missing. The sample has 250,000 to 300,000 clones; around 81% are singletons. This clonotype was sampled from an older woman with active or convalescent COVID-19. Sequencing input: peripheral blood. The J gene is TRBJ2-3, the V gene TRBV24-1, with TRBD2 identical over 13 bases. CDR3 coding DNA: TGTGCCACCAGTGACCGAACTAGCGGGGGGGCTTCAGATACGCAGTATTTT. Amino acids: CATSDRTSGGASDTQYF.